Listed below are T cell receptor beta chains from one sample, sequenced in a study of T cell responses to AZD1222 COVID-19 vaccine. Sequenced by immunoSEQ multiplex PCR; TCRdb stores in-frame clones only, minus some. The sample has 150,000 to 200,000 clones, 80% to 95% seen once; the top ten hold over 1.5%. The sequencing used peripheral blood, collected on day 0 of AZD1222 vaccination. These receptor sequences come from an adult in good health. CDR3s include the opening cysteine and the closing phenylalanine or tryptophan. A D gene is named only where the DNA matches it firmly. The size entry is marked missing in some rows and otherwise reads once, few, many or a size class.

abundance	j_gene	d_gene	v_gene	CDR3aa	CDR3nt
once	TRBJ2-7	.	TRBV9	CASSPVGRAYEQYF	TGTGCCAGCAGCCCGGTAGGTAGAGCCTACGAGCAGTACTTC
.	TRBJ2-7	.	TRBV6-2/TRBV6-3	CASSPPLGDPTYEQYF	TGTGCCAGCAGTCCCCCCCTGGGGGACCCTACCTACGAGCAGTACTTC
.	TRBJ2-7	.	TRBV6-5	CASSSFYEQYF	TGTGCCAGCAGTTCGTTCTACGAGCAGTACTTC
.	TRBJ2-7	TRBD2	TRBV5-1	CASSRGLAGSYEQYF	TGCGCCAGCAGCCGGGGACTAGCGGGCTCCTACGAGCAGTACTTC
.	TRBJ2-7	.	TRBV5-4	CASSVGGSSYEQYF	TGTGCCAGCAGCGTAGGGGGATCCTCCTACGAGCAGTACTTC
.	TRBJ2-3	TRBD2	TRBV6-1	CASSVYPGLAGGQGSNTQYF	TGTGCCAGCAGTGTTTATCCGGGACTAGCGGGGGGGCAGGGTTCAAATACGCAGTATTTT
.	TRBJ1-1	TRBD1	TRBV27	CASSSWTGGKTEAFF	TGTGCCAGCAGTTCTTGGACAGGGGGAAAGACTGAAGCTTTCTTT
.	TRBJ1-1	.	TRBV7-3	CASNLEVMNTEAFF	TGTGCCAGCAACCTGGAGGTGATGAACACTGAAGCTTTCTTT
once	TRBJ1-1	.	TRBV19	CASSIGWGQRTEAFF	TGTGCCAGTAGTATAGGGTGGGGCCAGCGGACTGAAGCTTTCTTT
.	TRBJ2-2	.	TRBV6-2/TRBV6-3	CASSYTSMNTGELFF	TGTGCCAGCAGTTATACCTCTATGAACACCGGGGAGCTGTTTTTT
.	TRBJ1-1	TRBD1	TRBV5-1	CASSLADRVGTEAFF	TGCGCCAGCAGCTTGGCAGACAGGGTGGGCACTGAAGCTTTCTTT
few	TRBJ2-7	.	TRBV30	CAWSTFGGSKQYF	TGTGCCTGGAGTACGTTCGGAGGGAGTAAGCAGTACTTC
.	TRBJ2-1	TRBD1	TRBV19	CASSIFRGGENEQFF	TGTGCCAGTAGTATCTTCCGAGGGGGCGAAAATGAGCAGTTCTTC
.	TRBJ1-3	.	TRBV7-2	CASTHQVGSGNTIYF	TGTGCCAGCACCCACCAGGTGGGGTCTGGAAACACCATATATTTT
.	TRBJ1-2	.	TRBV7-9	CASSLDSYGYTF	TGTGCCAGCAGCTTGGACAGCTATGGCTACACCTTC
.	TRBJ2-7	.	TRBV7-9	CASSLGQDTYEQYF	TGTGCCAGCAGCTTAGGACAGGATACCTACGAGCAGTACTTC